The 11 T cell receptor beta chains listed next were all sequenced from one sample in a study of blood T cell repertoires in COVID-19. Assay used: immunoSEQ multiplex PCR; TCRdb lists only in-frame clones, some missing. The sample yields about 69,000 clones, roughly 89% seen once. The specimen was peripheral blood. The receptors derive from a woman aged 45 to 65 with active COVID-19.

V and J are TRBV11-2 and TRBJ2-1, with D perhaps matching TRBD1 (5 bases). CDR1 and CDR2 (germline): SGHAT, FQNNGV. With 3 bases removed from V and 10 bases from J, the gap between germline ends came to 22 bases. The CDR3 runs to 16 residues. In nucleotides, the CDR3 is TGTGCCAGCAGCTTGGGTTGGGGCCGCGACGTTAGGGAGCAGTTCTTC. This gives the protein CASSLGWGRDVREQFF.

This clone has just one count. The chain links TRBV7-3 to TRBJ2-3; 7 nucleotides match TRBD2. CDR3 length equals 16 residues. Germline V gene lookup returns CDR1 SGHTA and CDR2 FQGTGA. The trim removed 5 bases at V and 3 bases at J, leaving 11 bases unmatched. In DNA form, the CDR3 reads TGTGCCAGCAGCCCCGTTCAGGGAGGGGCAACAGATACGCAGTATTTT. This codes for CASSPVQGGATDTQYF.

In nucleotides, the CDR3 is TGCAGTGCTAGAGACAGCTATGGCTACACCTTC. Amino acids: CSARDSYGYTF. The genes are TRBV20-1 and TRBJ1-2; D not resolved. The length of the CDR3 is 11 residues. Germline CDR1 is DFQATT and CDR2 is SNEGSKA (reference sequence). Trimming removed 0 bases at V and 4 bases at J, with 3 bases between.

V is TRBV30 and J is TRBJ1-5; TRBD1 matches at 9 bases. Germline V gene sequence: CDR1 GTSNPN, CDR2 SVGIG (reference sequence). The length of the CDR3 is 16 residues. The ends lost 2 bases at V and 7 bases at J; junction bases unmatched: 12. This CDR3 is CAWSIPNRGRRQPQHF. The CDR3 nucleotides read TGTGCCTGGAGTATCCCGAACAGGGGGCGACGACAGCCCCAGCATTTT. Together with reference TRBV30 and TRBJ1-5, the CDR3 gives the full variable domain: SQTIHQWPATLVQPVGSPLSLECTVEGTSNPNLYWYRQAAGRGLQLLFYSVGIGQISSEVPQNLSASRPQDRQFILSSKKLLLSDSGFYLCAWSIPNRGRRQPQHFGDGTRLSIL.

The rearrangement joins TRBV4-1 to TRBJ2-7; D is perhaps TRBD1 (5 bases). Trimming stripped 2 bases from V and 9 bases from J, with 8 bases between. Germline CDR1 and CDR2: MGHRA and YSYEKL. CDR3 length: 11 amino acids. This CDR3 is CASSQQGGQYF. CDR3 DNA sequence: TGCGCCAGCAGCCAACAGGGTGGGCAGTACTTC.

The rearrangement links TRBV27 to TRBJ2-7, with D perhaps matching TRBD2 (5 bases). Germline V lookup: CDR1 MNHEY, CDR2 SMNVEV (reference sequence). Trimming stripped 0 bases from V and 5 bases from J, with 11 bases between. The CDR3 has 14 residues. This CDR3 reads CASSLSPGKHEQYF. CDR3 sequence (DNA): TGTGCCAGCAGTTTATCCCCGGGGAAGCACGAGCAGTACTTC.

The V gene is TRBV4-1, the J gene TRBJ2-5; no clear D gene. CDR3 length: 14 amino acids. V was trimmed by 0 bases and J by 0 bases, leaving 5 bases between them. Germline loops: CDR1 MGHRA, CDR2 YSYEKL. Written as DNA, the CDR3 is TGCGCCAGCAGCCAAGAACCAGACCAAGAGACCCAGTACTTC. Translation: CASSQEPDQETQYF.

The chain uses TRBV29-1 and TRBJ1-5, with 7 bases matching TRBD1. Germline V gene sequence: CDR1 SQVTM, CDR2 ANQGSEA. V was pared by 7 bases and J by 3 bases, with 6 bases of the junction left unmatched. This CDR3 spans 13 amino acids. The CDR3 sequence is CSGITGVNQPQHF. Here the CDR3 DNA reads TGCAGCGGGATTACAGGGGTCAATCAGCCCCAGCATTTT.

The chain joins TRBV19 to TRBJ1-1; 10 bases match TRBD1. CDR1 and CDR2 from the germline V gene are LNHDA and SQIVND (reference sequence). There are 15 residues in the CDR3. Trimming took 6 bases from V and 5 from J; bases not matched to a gene: 9. The CDR3 region has the DNA TGTGCCAGTAGATGGGGGACAGGGGATAGGACTGAAGCTTTCTTT. This sequence encodes CASRWGTGDRTEAFF.

In its sample, this clone was seen a few times. V usage is TRBV5-1 and J usage is TRBJ1-1; the D is unclear. Germline V gene lookup returns CDR1 SGHRS and CDR2 YFSETQ. The CDR3 length is 13 residues. V was cut by 0 bases and J by 4 bases, with 7 bases left in between. The CDR3 reads CASSLVWATEAFF. The CDR3 DNA reads as TGCGCCAGCAGCTTGGTTTGGGCCACTGAAGCTTTCTTT. Drawing the rest from reference TRBV5-1 and TRBJ1-1, the complete variable domain is KAGVTQTPRYLIKTRGQQVTLSCSPISGHRSVSWYQQTPGQGLQFLFEYFSETQRNKGNFPGRFSGRQFSNSRSEMNVSTLELGDSALYLCASSLVWATEAFFGQGTRLTVV.

The rearrangement joins TRBV29-1 to TRBJ1-2; TRBD1 is a possible D gene (6 bases). Trimming removed 7 bases from V and 1 base from J, with 10 bases in between. The CDR3 spans 12 residues. The germline V gene encodes CDR1 SQVTM and CDR2 ANQGSEA. The CDR3 here is CSAEDSNYGYTF. The CDR3 bases are TGCAGCGCCGAGGACAGTAACTATGGCTACACCTTC.